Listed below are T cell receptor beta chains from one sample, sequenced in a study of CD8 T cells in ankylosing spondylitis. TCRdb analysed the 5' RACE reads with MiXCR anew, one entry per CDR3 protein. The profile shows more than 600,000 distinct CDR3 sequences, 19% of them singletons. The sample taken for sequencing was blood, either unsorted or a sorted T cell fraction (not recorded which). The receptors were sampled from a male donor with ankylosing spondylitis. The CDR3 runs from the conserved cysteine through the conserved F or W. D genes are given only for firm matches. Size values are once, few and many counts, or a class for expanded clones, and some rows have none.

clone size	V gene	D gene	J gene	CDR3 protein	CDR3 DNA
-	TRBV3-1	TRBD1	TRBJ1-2	CASSPGLDRDYTF	TGTGCCAGCAGCCCCGGACTTGACAGGGATTACACCTTC
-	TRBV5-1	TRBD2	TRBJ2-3	CASSSLMGSGGSSDTQYF	TGCGCCAGCAGCTCCCTAATGGGTAGCGGGGGGTCATCTGATACGCAGTATTTT
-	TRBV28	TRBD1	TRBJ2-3	CASSFSPGQGSDTQYF	TGTGCCAGCAGTTTCTCGCCGGGACAGGGGTCCGATACGCAGTATTTT
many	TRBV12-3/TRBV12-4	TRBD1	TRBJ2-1	CASSQDRVTEQFF	TGTGCCAGCAGTCAAGACAGGGTTACTGAGCAGTTCTTC
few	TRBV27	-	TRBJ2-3	CASSQIGGAQYF	TGTGCCAGCAGTCAGATCGGAGGGGCGCAGTATTTT
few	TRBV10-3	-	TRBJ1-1	CAISEHPWGGSNTEAFF	TGTGCCATCAGTGAGCATCCTTGGGGTGGGTCGAACACTGAAGCTTTCTTT
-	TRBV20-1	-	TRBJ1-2	CSASKDHGYTF	TGCAGTGCTAGCAAGGACCATGGCTACACCTTC
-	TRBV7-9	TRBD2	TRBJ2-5	CASSLREGGTQYF	TGTGCCAGCAGCTTAAGGGAGGGCGGGACCCAGTACTTC
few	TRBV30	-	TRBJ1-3	CAWGPGSGNTIYF	TGTGCCTGGGGGCCCGGGTCTGGAAACACCATATATTTT
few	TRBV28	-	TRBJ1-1	CASSLLDRVNTEAFF	TGTGCCAGCAGTTTATTGGACCGAGTGAACACTGAAGCTTTCTTT
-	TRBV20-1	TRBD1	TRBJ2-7	CSAILPGQITYEQYF	TGCAGTGCTATATTACCGGGACAGATAACCTACGAGCAGTACTTC
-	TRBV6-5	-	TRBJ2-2	CASSLLMPGELFF	TGTGCCAGCAGTCTACTTATGCCCGGGGAGCTGTTTTTT
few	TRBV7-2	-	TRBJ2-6	CASSLATGDFSGANVLTF	TGTGCCAGCAGCTTGGCGACAGGCGACTTCTCTGGGGCCAACGTCCTGACTTTC
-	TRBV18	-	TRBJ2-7	CASSARTDYEQYF	TGTGCCAGCTCAGCTAGGACTGACTACGAGCAGTACTTC
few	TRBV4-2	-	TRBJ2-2	CASSQRLGITGELFF	TGTGCCAGCAGCCAAAGGTTAGGAATCACCGGGGAGCTGTTTTTT
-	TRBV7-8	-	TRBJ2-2	CASSLSQRRNTGELFF	TGTGCCAGCAGCTTATCTCAGCGGCGCAACACCGGGGAGCTGTTTTTT
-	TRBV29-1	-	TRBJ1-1	CSAAGDMNTEAFF	TGCAGCGCAGCGGGGGACATGAACACTGAAGCTTTCTTT
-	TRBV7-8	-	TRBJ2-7	CASSLGGRASSYEQYF	TGTGCCAGCAGCTTAGGGGGCAGGGCAAGCTCCTACGAGCAGTACTTC
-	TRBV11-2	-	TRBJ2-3	CASSLDPGGGLGVNTQYF	TGTGCCAGCAGCTTAGATCCAGGGGGGGGACTAGGGGTTAATACGCAGTATTTT
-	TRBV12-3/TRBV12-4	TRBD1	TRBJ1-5	CASVRDRGFYSNQPQHF	TGTGCCAGCGTGCGGGACAGGGGATTCTATAGCAATCAGCCCCAGCATTTT
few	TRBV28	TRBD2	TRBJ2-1	CASRPTSGAPNEQFF	TGTGCCAGCAGACCGACTAGCGGGGCCCCCAATGAGCAGTTCTTC
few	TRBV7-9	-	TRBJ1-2	CASSLAGRPYGYTF	TGTGCCAGCAGCTTAGCGGGCCGACCCTATGGCTACACCTTC
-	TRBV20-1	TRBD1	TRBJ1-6	CSARLGTGRDSPLHF	TGCAGTGCTAGATTGGGGACAGGTCGGGATTCACCCCTCCACTTT
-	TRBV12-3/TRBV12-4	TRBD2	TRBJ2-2	CASHRTSGGNTGELFF	TGTGCCAGCCACAGAACTAGCGGGGGGAACACCGGGGAGCTGTTTTTT
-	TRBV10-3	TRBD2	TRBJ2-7	CAISQGLAETYEQYF	TGTGCCATCAGCCAGGGACTAGCGGAGACCTACGAGCAGTACTTC
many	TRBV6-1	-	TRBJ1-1	CASKEGSGRNTEAFF	TGTGCCAGCAAGGAGGGGAGCGGACGGAACACTGAAGCTTTCTTT